This T cell receptor (beta chain) was documented in a study of identical twins (dated by TCRdb to 2016 to 2017). For context, the study as a whole: To test whether fetal clonotypes persist, the study used deep sequencing on TCR alpha and beta repertoires from monozygotic twins, unrelated adults of various ages, and cord blood. To rule out contamination, the twin experiments were replicated at different times with different library preparation protocols. Here is what the overall study found, with its caveats: Compared with coincidental sharing between unrelated individuals, out-of-frame TCR alpha sequences shared between twins had an excess of sequences with low generation probability. Recombination models systematically underestimated out-of-frame TCR alpha sharing in monozygotic twins but agreed with sharing between unrelated individuals. Fewer insertions were carried by abundant cord blood beta clonotypes, a similar but weaker trend appeared in young adult naive repertoires, and no such trend appeared in memory repertoires. In beta out-of-frame sequences, excess twin sharing was weaker, because having fewer shared sequences lowered the signal-to-noise ratio. Invariant T cells such as MAIT and iNKT could partly confound zero-insertion analyses, although diverse VJ usage argued against such confounding for most clonotypes. Because the same donors could not be followed over many years, the conclusions depended on cross-sectional statistical analysis.

Reading the germline V gene gives CDR1 SGHTA and CDR2 FQGNSA. The V end loses 2 bases and the J end loses 6 bases, and a stretch of 11 bases separates them. Measured from the cysteine to the phenylalanine, the CDR3 is 13 residues long. Left in the record is the CDR3 DNA by itself, 39 bases read in frame from the first base. The library relied on 5' RACE. TCRdb names Illumina HiSeq 2000 as the instrument used. Template switching added a universal primer binding site, and the final cDNA carried a unique molecular identifier that allowed TCR cDNA molecules to be counted accurately. Specific primers in the conserved constant-segment region were used to synthesize first-strand cDNA for TCR alpha and beta chains. To control for contamination, every cDNA library carried two barcodes: a SMART-Mk sample barcode plus Illumina barcodes. TruSeq adapter sequences, together with Illumina sample barcodes, were added in two successive PCR steps. The TCR alpha and beta cDNA libraries were sequenced on the Illumina HiSeq platform using custom primers. Processing in the source paper ran as follows. Raw reads were processed with MiGEC to extract unique molecular identifiers, and MiXCR was used to determine CDR3 positions. Recombination models were inferred per individual with the repgenHMM and IGoR tools using an EM algorithm. The analysis of shared clonotypes was done with the tcR package in R, with sharing normalized by the product of cloneset sizes. Out-of-frame nonproductive sequences were analyzed to study raw recombination free of thymic and clonal selection effects. Starting from the raw public reads, TCRdb applied fastp trimming at Q25, assembled clones with MiXCR and retained in-frame beta chains. All rows with the same CDR3 protein become a single entry with the most common DNA and genes. The V and J calls and clone size are TCRdb's, not the authors'. In this sample the table shows approximately 500,000 distinct CDR3 sequences, about 24% of which occur a single time. The ten largest clones add up to over 2.5% of the sample.

This clonotype was observed a handful of times. What antigen it recognizes has not been identified. The input lacks base qualities; no much larger clone sits a single base away. Only healthy Caucasian donors were included. Three pairs of female monozygotic twins, all aged about 18 to 30 years, made up the twin cohort. Positive isolation kits from Invitrogen were used to isolate CD4+ and CD8+ T cell populations. In addition, the sample was reused for a study of T cells expressing NK-cell markers. According to the second study: Three sorted T-cell subsets (CD3+CD56+NKG2C+, CD3+CD56+NKG2C- and CD3+CD56-NKG2C+) from seven to nine donors had their TCR beta-chain repertoires profiled. Of the eight sequenced donors, seven were found to be HCMV-seropositive and one was found to be HCMV-seronegative. In several experiments an anti-gammadeltaTCR antibody was added to restrict sorting to alphabetaTCR-expressing T cells. In about 6 donors, the dominant CD3+CD56+NKG2C+ clonotypes were found to rank among the top 10 CD8+ clonotypes and to make up about 1.0-7.5% of CD8+ T cells. Those dominant clonotypes were again the most abundant among CD3+CD56-NKG2C+ cells in a handful of donors, at about 25-60.1%. It remained unclear whether the expanded NKG2C-expressing T cell clones were specific for HCMV antigens. The eight sequenced donors were randomly selected healthy volunteers, three men and five women. HCMV-specific IgG was detected in serum with a commercial ELISA kit to determine HCMV serostatus. Reads were demultiplexed and grouped by UMI with MIGEC, and clonotypes were assembled and quantified with MiTCR. Only TCR cDNA sequences supported by at least two reads were kept to exclude erroneous sequences. The tcR package was used for downstream repertoire analysis, with clonotypes matched between fractions based on CDR3 nucleotide sequence plus V segment. VDJmatch was used to annotate antigen specificity against VDJdb, with one amino acid substitution in CDR3 allowed.

The chain joins TRBV7-2 to TRBJ2-7; perhaps TRBD2 is the D gene, with 5 bases matching. Sample: CD4+ T cells sorted from blood. This TCR came from a woman between 18 and 29 years old in good health. The DNA sequence follows: TGTGCCAGCAGCTTAATCGGTAGCGCCGAGCAGTACTTC. It is translated as CASSLIGSAEQYF.